What follows is one T cell receptor (beta chain) and its context. Antigen: not known. The data are from a study of cytomegalovirus exposure and HLA in healthy donors. About the study: The use of the same platform for the approximately 130 validation repertoires and the approximately 690 first-cohort repertoires was reported by a later analysis. General study points: Among TCR beta chains, those listed as cytomegalovirus-associated numbered approximately 150.

The donors were members of the validation cohort comprising over 90 subjects, separate from the approximately 630-subject first cohort. The table came from immunoSEQ multiplex PCR; TCRdb's copy has only in-frame clones and leaves some out. The sample consists of fewer than 60,000 clones, 89% of them appearing once. Sample: PBMCs. This TCR was recovered from a woman aged 18-30 years in good health and CMV-seronegative.

Written as DNA, the CDR3 is TGTGCCAGCAGTACTCCGGGGGGCTATGGCTACACCTTC. Translation gives CASSTPGGYGYTF. The V and J genes are TRBV6-6 and TRBJ1-2, with D possibly being TRBD1 (5 bases). This CDR3 is built from 13 residues. Germline loops: CDR1 MNHNY, CDR2 SVGAGI (reference sequence). Trimming stripped 5 bases from V and 4 bases from J, with 11 bases between.